This T cell receptor (beta chain) was retrieved from a study of cytomegalovirus exposure and HLA in healthy donors. As for the study in general: An analysis done earlier identified 100 million to 140 million unique TCR beta sequences from about 179 million T cells. Study results and caveats: Most TCR sequences were seen very rarely across donors, but some public TCRs occurred in many.

PCR primers comprised 60 Vbeta and 13 Jbeta primers. Generated by immunoSEQ multiplex PCR, the TCRdb table keeps only in-frame clones and is missing some. The profile shows roughly 100,000 clones, roughly 80% of them singletons. Germline lookup yields CDR1 SQVTM and CDR2 ANQGSEA. Germline trimming cut 0 bases from V and 6 bases from J; bases unmatched to any gene: 9. This CDR3 contains 15 residues. As to this clone: Its antigen is not identified.

The V gene is TRBV29-1, the J gene TRBJ2-3; 7 positions agree with TRBD1. The sequence was obtained from a woman aged 35 to 49 in good health and CMV-seropositive. The sample was PBMCs. CDR3 residues: CSVEDRDRPWDTQYF. CDR3 DNA: TGCAGCGTTGAAGATAGGGACAGACCTTGGGATACGCAGTATTTT.